A single sample is the source of the 7 T cell receptor beta chains below, sequenced in a study of OX40 agonist ivuxolimab in advanced cancers. Preparation of the library involved the immunoSEQ multiplex PCR assay. As stored in TCRdb, this immuneACCESS dataset retains in-frame rearrangements with V and J assigned. A fraction of the clones does not appear; measured against another copy, unresolved V genes explain less than half of the discrepancy, and the remainder lacks a known reason. The sample contains roughly 64,000 clones, around 88% of them found a single time. Over 0.6% of the sample comes from the top ten. This material consisted of CD4+ or CD8+ T cells sorted from blood, taken in a trial of the OX40 agonist ivuxolimab. Receptor source: an adult with an advanced solid tumor such as melanoma, head and neck, liver or kidney cancer.

V usage is TRBV7-2 and J usage is TRBJ1-1, with TRBD1 as a possible D gene (6 bases). Trimming shortened V by 4 bases and J by 1 base, and 7 bases separated the two germline ends. The CDR3 runs to 13 residues. Germline V gene data show CDR1 as SGHTA and CDR2 as FQGNSA. The CDR3 nucleotides are TGTGCCAGCAGCTGGGGACAGAACACTGAAGCTTTCTTT. It codes for CASSWGQNTEAFF.

The rearrangement joins TRBV9 to TRBJ2-7, with 8 bases identical to TRBD2. CDR1 SGDLS and CDR2 YYNGEE come from the germline V gene. This CDR3 is built from 15 residues. The V gene end was trimmed by 2 bases and the J gene end by 3 bases; junction bases not matched to a gene: 7. CDR3 bases: TGTGCCAGCAGCGTCGGGGGGGAGCCCTTCTACGAGCAGTACTTC. This gives the protein CASSVGGEPFYEQYF.

A word on this clone: The germline gene is not matched at one end of the junction; a read error may be the cause. This chain joins TRBV6-1 and TRBJ1-1, with a possible D match to TRBD1 (5 bases). The germline V gene encodes CDR1 MNHNS and CDR2 SASEGT. This CDR3 has 13 residues. DNA for the CDR3: TGTGCCAGCAGTGAAGAGGGGCGGGCCCGGTCTCACTTT. Amino acid sequence: CASSEEGRARSHF.

The rearrangement joins TRBV29-1 to TRBJ2-3; the D gene is possibly TRBD2 (7 bases). This CDR3 is 15 amino acids long. The V gene lost 6 bases and the J gene lost 5 bases, with 21 bases spanning the gap. CDR1 SQVTM and CDR2 ANQGSEA come from the germline V gene. The chain's CDR3 is CSVTRGGAFGDTQYF. As DNA, the CDR3 is TGCAGCGTCACCCGCGGGGGCGCATTTGGAGATACGCAGTATTTT.

J is TRBJ2-1 and V is TRBV5-1; 8 bases match TRBD1. With V trimmed by 3 bases and J by 4 bases, 6 bases remained unmatched. The CDR3 loop spans 15 amino acids. CDR1 and CDR2 (germline): SGHRS, YFSETQ. The CDR3 region is CASSSDRALYNEQFF. Written as DNA, the CDR3 is TGCGCCAGCAGCTCGGACAGGGCACTTTACAATGAGCAGTTCTTC.

The chain couples TRBV11-2 to TRBJ1-2; TRBD1 matches at 8 bases. V shed 1 base, J shed 6 bases, and the junction held 7 bases outside the gene matches. Per the germline V gene, CDR1 is SGHAT and CDR2 is FQNNGV. The length of the CDR3 is 15 residues. For the CDR3, the DNA is TGTGCCAGCAGCTTAGCGTATAGGACAGGGCATGGCTACACCTTC. This gives the protein CASSLAYRTGHGYTF.

As DNA, the CDR3 is TGTGCCAGCAGTTCAGGGGTATTAGGAAACATTCAGTACTTC. This encodes CASSSGVLGNIQYF. The chain couples TRBV27 to TRBJ2-4; a weak D match, TRBD1 (6 bases). CDR1 is MNHEY, CDR2 SMNVEV, per germline (reference sequence). This CDR3 comprises 14 residues. With 4 bases removed from V and 6 bases from J, the gap between germline ends came to 13 bases.